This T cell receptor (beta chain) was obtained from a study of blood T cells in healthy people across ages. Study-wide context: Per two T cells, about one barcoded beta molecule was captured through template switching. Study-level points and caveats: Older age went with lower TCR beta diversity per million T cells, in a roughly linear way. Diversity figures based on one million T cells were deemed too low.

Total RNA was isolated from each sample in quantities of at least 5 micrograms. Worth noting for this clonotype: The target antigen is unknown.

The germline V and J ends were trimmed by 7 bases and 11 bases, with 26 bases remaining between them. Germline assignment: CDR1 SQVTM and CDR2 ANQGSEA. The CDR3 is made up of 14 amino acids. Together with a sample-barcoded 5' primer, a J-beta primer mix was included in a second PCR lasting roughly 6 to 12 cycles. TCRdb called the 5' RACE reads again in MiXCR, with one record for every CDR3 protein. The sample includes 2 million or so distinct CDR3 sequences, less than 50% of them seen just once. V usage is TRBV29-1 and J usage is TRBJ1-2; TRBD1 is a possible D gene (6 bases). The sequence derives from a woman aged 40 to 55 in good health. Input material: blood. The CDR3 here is CSAPDREREEGYTF. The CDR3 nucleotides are TGCAGCGCACCGGACAGAGAGAGAGAGGAAGGTTACACCTTC.